These 30 T cell receptor beta chains share one sample of origin, sequenced in a study of post-analysis software for immune sequencing data. Broader study findings: Five TRBV segments were more frequent in patients than controls; TRBV5-6, TRBV5-1 and TRBV20-1 belonged to this group.

No antigens are known for them. The authors incorporated unique molecular identifiers into the TCR beta cDNA libraries. TCRdb processed the PCR reads anew with MiXCR; each CDR3 protein has one entry. This table holds 250,000 to 300,000 distinct CDR3 sequences, 36% found once. The sample consisted of blood. These receptors were collected from a girl aged 10 to 17 with multiple sclerosis.

This clonotype turned up a few times. The J gene is TRBJ1-5, the V gene TRBV25-1, with D possibly being TRBD1 (5 bases). CDR1 and CDR2 (germline): MGHDK, SYGVNS. The CDR3 is 14 residues long. Trimming cost V 3 bases and J 5 bases, with 11 bases left between them. The CDR3: CASSDGAGHQPQHF. The CDR3 DNA reads as TGTGCCAGCAGTGATGGCGCAGGGCATCAGCCCCAGCATTTT.

The gene calls are TRBV12-3 or TRBV12-4 and TRBJ2-3, with a weak D call TRBD2 (5 bases). V lost 1 base, J lost 0 bases, and 14 bases lay in between. The CDR3 runs to 17 residues. The CDR3 reads CASSLVGVPLSTDTQYF. CDR3 bases: TGTGCCAGCAGTTTAGTGGGAGTCCCATTGAGCACAGATACGCAGTATTTT.

The chain joins TRBV28 to TRBJ1-1; D remains ambiguous. The germline V and J ends were trimmed by 1 base and 5 bases, with 11 bases remaining between them. The CDR3 sequence is 14 residues long. From germline, CDR1 is MDHEN and CDR2 SYDVKM. The CDR3 nucleotides are TGTGCCAGCAGTTTATCGGGCGGGTTGACTGAAGCTTTCTTT. This codes for CASSLSGGLTEAFF.

The chain is built from TRBV14 and TRBJ1-1; TRBD1 matches 8 bases. CDR1 is SGHDN and CDR2 is FVKESK in the germline V gene. CDR3 length: 17 residues. V was clipped by 4 bases and J by 0 bases; unmatched bases: 10. CDR3 DNA: TGTGCCAGCAGCCGCTTGACAGGGGCGCAGATGAACACTGAAGCTTTCTTT. It is translated as CASSRLTGAQMNTEAFF.

The chain couples TRBV6-5 to TRBJ2-7; 7 nucleotides match TRBD2. J lost 3 bases, V lost 10 bases, and 9 bases had no gene match. CDR1 and CDR2 from the germline V gene are MNHEY and SVGAGI. CDR3 size: 13 residues. CDR3 loop: CATGLGPFYEQYF. The CDR3 nucleotides are TGTGCCACAGGACTAGGACCGTTCTACGAGCAGTACTTC.

This clonotype occurred many times. This chain joins TRBV27 and TRBJ2-5; TRBD1 matches at 9 bases. The DNA end lines up better with TRBJ2-7; the J call may be wrong. The CDR3 extends over 15 amino acids. Germline V CDR1 and CDR2: MNHEY, SMNVEV (reference sequence). CDR3 sequence: CASSSGTGRNYEQYF. The CDR3 DNA reads TGTGCCAGCAGTTCTGGGACAGGGAGAAATTACGAGCAGTACTTC.

This clonotype has more than one count but fewer than ten. This chain joins TRBV28 and TRBJ1-5; D may be TRBD1 (5 bases). Germline-derived CDR1 and CDR2 are MDHEN and SYDVKM. The CDR3 consists of 14 residues. Trimming left V 7 bases short and J 9 bases short, with 19 bases between. The CDR3 DNA sequence: TGTGCCAGCACCACCGATAATAACCAGGGGCCCCAGCATTTT. Translated, it gives CASTTDNNQGPQHF. The full variable domain, with the rest looked up from reference TRBV28 and TRBJ1-5, is DVKVTQSSRYLVKRTGEKVFLECVQDMDHENMFWYRQDPGLGLRLIYFSYDVKMKEKGDIPEGYSVSREKKERFSLILESASTNQTSMYLCASTTDNNQGPQHFGDGTRLSIL.

This clonotype was seen once. A read error is possible here, since a much larger clone lies one base away. The rearrangement links TRBV27 to TRBJ2-3; D is perhaps TRBD2 (6 bases). The CDR3 has 14 residues. Germline V gene sequence: CDR1 MNHEY, CDR2 SMNVEV (reference sequence). Trimming took off 2 bases at V and 8 bases at J, with 14 bases between the two ends. CDR3 amino acids: CASSLGYEGGTQYF. In nucleotides, the CDR3 is TGTGCCAGCAGTTTAGGGTATGAGGGAGGTACGCAGTATTTT.

This clonotype has ten or more counts. The chain is built from TRBV25-1 and TRBJ1-4; no clear D. CDR1 and CDR2 from the germline V gene are MGHDK and SYGVNS. The V gene lost 3 bases and the J gene lost 7 bases, with 15 bases spanning the gap. This CDR3 spans 15 amino acids. The DNA for the CDR3 is TGTGCCAGCAGTGATCACGAGTATGAAGCTGAAAAACTGTTTTTT. Its protein is CASSDHEYEAEKLFF.

This rearrangement joins TRBV12-3 or TRBV12-4 to TRBJ2-5; 11 bases match TRBD2. The ends lost 6 bases at V and 3 bases at J; junction bases unmatched: 6. This CDR3 contains 15 residues. The CDR3, as DNA: TGTGCCAGCAGAACCGGGACTAGCGGAGAAGAGACCCAGTACTTC. Amino acids: CASRTGTSGEETQYF.

Many counts were recorded for this clonotype. The rearrangement links TRBV6-5 to TRBJ1-2; TRBD1 agrees at 8 bases. The V gene end was trimmed by 2 bases and the J gene end by 6 bases; junction bases not matched to a gene: 11. CDR1 and CDR2 (germline): MNHEY, SVGAGI. The CDR3 length is 16 residues. As DNA, the CDR3 is TGTGCCAGCAGTTACCAACCGGGACAGGAGACGCATGGCTACACCTTC. It encodes CASSYQPGQETHGYTF.

This clonotype was seen repeatedly, ten times or more. V gene TRBV6-5 combines with J gene TRBJ1-1; tentative D call: TRBD1 (5 bases). Germline-derived CDR1 and CDR2 are MNHEY and SVGAGI. V shed 2 bases and J shed 0 bases, with 10 bases lying between them. This CDR3 region has 15 residues. The CDR3 reads CASSYDDSLNTEAFF. The CDR3 bases are TGTGCCAGCAGTTACGACGACAGCCTGAACACTGAAGCTTTCTTT.

Points on this clonotype: The junction shows a germline mismatch at one end, possibly a read error. The V and J genes are TRBV11-2 and TRBJ2-6; D might be TRBD1 (5 bases). The germline V gene encodes CDR1 SGHAT and CDR2 FQNNGV. The CDR3 contains 13 residues. The CDR3 loop is CASSSSGANVRTF. Here the CDR3 DNA reads TGTGCCAGCAGCTCGTCTGGGGCCAACGTCCGGACTTTC.

The chain is built from TRBV5-5 and TRBJ1-1, with D unclear. Germline V gene sequence: CDR1 SGHKS, CDR2 YYEKEE (reference sequence). V was trimmed by 4 bases and J by 5 bases, leaving 12 bases between them. The CDR3 runs to 13 residues. CDR3 loop: CASSDRTRTEAFF. CDR3 sequence (DNA): TGTGCCAGCAGCGACCGGACCCGAACTGAAGCTTTCTTT. Variable domain in full (rest from reference TRBV5-5 and TRBJ1-1): DAGVTQSPTHLIKTRGQQVTLRCSPISGHKSVSWYQQVLGQGPQFIFQYYEKEERGRGNFPDRFSARQFPNYSSELNVNALLLGDSALYLCASSDRTRTEAFFGQGTRLTVV.

This clonotype was recorded at least ten times. The V and J genes are TRBV11-2 and TRBJ2-1; 8 bases align to TRBD1. V trimming: 11 bases; J trimming: 9 bases; junction bases outside the gene matches: 6. CDR3 size: 11 residues. CDR1 SGHAT and CDR2 FQNNGV come from the germline V gene. CDR3 loop: CAGRQGIEQFF. The CDR3 DNA is TGTGCCGGTCGACAGGGGATTGAGCAGTTCTTC.

The genes are TRBV14 and TRBJ1-5; no firm D call. The CDR3 spans 14 residues. Trimming stripped 0 bases from V and 4 bases from J, with 7 bases between. Germline loops: CDR1 SGHDN, CDR2 FVKESK. CDR3 sequence reads: CASSQESTNQPQHF. Here the CDR3 DNA reads TGTGCCAGCAGCCAAGAGTCGACGAATCAGCCCCAGCATTTT.

As regards this clonotype: Given a much more abundant clone one base away, this may be a read error. The V and J genes are TRBV12-3 or TRBV12-4 and TRBJ2-5; TRBD2 agrees at 13 bases. The CDR3 runs 19 residues. V trimming: 6 bases; J trimming: 11 bases; junction bases outside the gene matches: 24. CDR3 bases: TGTGCCAGCAGCCAGGGACTAGCGGGACGGAATACCCGTTACAATGAGCAGTACTTC. Translating it yields CASSQGLAGRNTRYNEQYF.

The table lists this clonotype with a few counts. The V and J genes are TRBV7-2 and TRBJ2-5, with D possibly TRBD2 on 5 matching bases. Per germline, CDR1 SGHTA and CDR2 FQGNSA. The CDR3 runs 14 residues. V lost 0 bases and J 1 base, leaving 6 bases between the germline ends. The CDR3 region has the DNA TGTGCCAGCAGCTTAGCGAGGGCCCAAGAGACCCAGTACTTC. Translation gives CASSLARAQETQYF.

The rearrangement uses TRBV28 and TRBJ2-2; D is unresolved. Germline loops: CDR1 MDHEN, CDR2 SYDVKM. This CDR3 region has 13 residues. V lost 4 bases to trimming and J lost 2 bases, with 5 bases between them. The chain's CDR3 is CASSWLNTGELFF. The CDR3 DNA reads TGTGCCAGCAGTTGGTTAAACACCGGGGAGCTGTTTTTT.

This clonotype was seen a few times. The J gene is TRBJ2-2, the V gene TRBV5-1; perhaps TRBD1 as D (6 bases). Deletions cut 1 base from V and 1 base from J, with 11 bases between. CDR3 length: 16 amino acids. Germline V gives CDR1 SGHRS, CDR2 YFSETQ. CDR3 nucleotides: TGCGCCAGCAGCTTGAAGAACAGGGTGAACACCGGGGAGCTGTTTTTT. Protein product: CASSLKNRVNTGELFF.

This clonotype was recorded many times. The rearrangement links TRBV7-9 to TRBJ2-5, with 7 positions matching TRBD2. The junction had 5 bases not matched to a gene; V was cut back by 5 bases and J by 5 bases. The CDR3 is 13 amino acids. CDR1 and CDR2 from the germline V gene are SEHNR and FQNEAQ (reference sequence). The CDR3 nucleotides read TGTGCCAGCAGCCTATACGGGGGGGAGACCCAGTACTTC. Translating it yields CASSLYGGETQYF.

The V call is TRBV10-3, the J call TRBJ2-7, with TRBD2 identical over 9 bases. The trim removed 2 bases at V and 5 bases at J, leaving 7 bases unmatched. Germline V gene data show CDR1 as ENHRY and CDR2 as SYGVKD. CDR3 length: 15 amino acids. The chain's CDR3 is CAISEVASGKNEQYF. CDR3 sequence (DNA): TGTGCCATCAGTGAGGTTGCTAGCGGGAAAAACGAGCAGTACTTC.

This clonotype was found many times. The chain joins TRBV5-1 to TRBJ2-1, with 12 bases matching TRBD2. J was trimmed by 5 bases and V by 4 bases; bases with no gene match: 16. CDR3 size: 19 residues. The germline CDR1 and CDR2 sequences are SGHRS and YFSETQ. The CDR3 loop reads CASSKLAGGESGRDNEQFF. For the CDR3, the DNA is TGCGCCAGCAGCAAACTAGCGGGGGGCGAGTCGGGACGGGACAATGAGCAGTTCTTC.

This clonotype has ten or more counts. The chain combines TRBV12-3 or TRBV12-4 with TRBJ2-1, with 14 bases matching TRBD2. Germline trimming cut 5 bases from V and 7 bases from J; bases unmatched to any gene: 10. The CDR3 contains 17 residues. Written as DNA, the CDR3 is TGTGCCAGCAGTCAGACTAGCGGGAGGGTCCCAGAGAATGAGCAGTTCTTC. It specifies CASSQTSGRVPENEQFF.

The sample holds a few counts of this clonotype. One junction end does not reproduce the germline sequence, and a read error may be involved. J is TRBJ1-6 and V is TRBV7-9; 9 nucleotides align to TRBD1. The V gene's germline CDR1 is SEHNR and CDR2 FQNEAQ (reference sequence). This CDR3 spans 15 amino acids. The CDR3 loop is CASSLVTGGHSPPHF. In nucleotides, the CDR3 is TGTGCCAGCAGCTTAGTGACAGGGGGTCACTCACCCCCCCACTTT.

This clonotype appeared a few times. V gene TRBV20-1 combines with J gene TRBJ1-4; TRBD1 matches 7 bases. CDR1 and CDR2 (germline): DFQATT, SNEGSKA (reference sequence). The CDR3 consists of 13 residues. J lost 4 bases, V lost 6 bases, and 5 bases had no gene match. The CDR3 DNA sequence: TGCAGTGCCCGGGACAGCAATAATGAAAAACTGTTTTTT. Translating gives CSARDSNNEKLFF.

As concerns this clonotype: A read error is possible here, since a much larger clone lies one base away. The J gene is TRBJ2-7, the V gene TRBV2; no firm D call. The germline gives CDR1 SNHLY, CDR2 FYNNEI. This CDR3 spans 13 amino acids. The CDR3 spells CASSEAAAYERYF. The CDR3 bases are TGTGCCAGCAGTGAAGCAGCAGCCTACGAGCGGTACTTC. Variable domain in full (rest from reference TRBV2 and TRBJ2-7): EPEVTQTPSHQVTQMGQEVILRCVPISNHLYFYWYRQILGQKVEFLVSFYNNEISEKSEIFDDQFSVERPDGSNFTLKIRSTKLEDSAMYFCASSEAAAYERYFGPGTRLTVT.

A few counts support this clonotype. The V and J genes are TRBV12-3 or TRBV12-4 and TRBJ1-6; perhaps TRBD1 as D (5 bases). CDR3 length: 15 residues. Trimming cost V 3 bases and J 7 bases, with 13 bases left between them. CDR3 sequence: CASSFRGRGNSPLHF. DNA of the CDR3: TGTGCCAGCAGTTTCCGGGGACGGGGGAATTCACCCCTCCACTTT.

This clonotype was detected many times. The CDR3 DNA is TGCGCCAGCAGCTTGGTTATAACAGGGACGAACACTGAAGCTTTCTTT. Translation gives CASSLVITGTNTEAFF. The J gene is TRBJ1-1, the V gene TRBV5-1; possibly TRBD1 for D (6 bases). The CDR3 contains 16 residues. Trimming pared 0 bases from V and 1 base from J, leaving 13 bases between. From germline, CDR1 is SGHRS and CDR2 YFSETQ.

This clonotype was picked up many times. The chain carries TRBV20-1 and TRBJ1-4; D is unclear. Between the trimmed V and J ends, which lost 5 bases and 3 bases, there was a span of 10 bases. Germline CDR1 reads DFQATT; CDR2 reads SNEGSKA (reference sequence). The CDR3 has 13 residues. The CDR3 loop reads CSASFSSNEKLFF. In nucleotides, the CDR3 is TGCAGTGCTTCATTCTCTTCTAATGAAAAACTGTTTTTT.